What follows are 30 T cell receptor beta chains derived from one specimen sequenced in a study of identical twins. TCRdb recomputed calls from the 5' RACE reads with MiXCR, one row per CDR3 protein. The repertoire holds over 600,000 distinct CDR3 sequences, roughly 20% seen once, with roughly 4.3% in the top ten. The sample was also reused in another study, on T cells expressing NK-cell markers.

Sample: PBMCs. Receptors were obtained from a woman younger than 30 in good health.

This clonotype was found a few times. The chain employs TRBV25-1 and TRBJ2-1, with D unresolved. The CDR3 sequence is 12 residues long. V was shortened by 4 bases and J by 5 bases, with 6 bases between the two germline ends. Germline CDR1 and CDR2: MGHDK and SYGVNS. The CDR3 DNA follows: TGTGCCAGCAGTGCGGCTCACAATGAGCAGTTCTTC. This encodes CASSAAHNEQFF.

The genes are TRBV5-5 and TRBJ1-5, with D unresolved. The CDR3 runs to 13 residues. V was clipped by 4 bases and J by 10 bases, with 15 bases between them. The germline gives CDR1 SGHKS, CDR2 YYEKEE (reference sequence). CDR3 in DNA: TGTGCCAGCAGCCCCCACGATGAAGGCCCCCAGCATTTT. Its protein is CASSPHDEGPQHF. The full variable domain, its missing parts supplied by reference TRBV5-5 and TRBJ1-5, is DAGVTQSPTHLIKTRGQQVTLRCSPISGHKSVSWYQQVLGQGPQFIFQYYEKEERGRGNFPDRFSARQFPNYSSELNVNALLLGDSALYLCASSPHDEGPQHFGDGTRLSIL.

The chain recombines TRBV7-9 with TRBJ2-1; 7 nucleotides match TRBD1. This CDR3 contains 15 residues. V shed 3 bases, J shed 3 bases, and the junction held 5 bases outside the gene matches. Germline values: CDR1 SEHNR, CDR2 FQNEAQ (reference sequence). This chain's CDR3 is CASSLSGTDYNEQFF. CDR3 coding DNA: TGTGCCAGCAGCTTGTCCGGGACAGACTACAATGAGCAGTTCTTC.

V is TRBV5-6 and J is TRBJ2-5; D ambiguous. The CDR3 sequence is 14 residues long. Per the germline V gene, CDR1 is SGHDT and CDR2 is YYEEEE. Trimming stripped 0 bases from V and 1 base from J, with 7 bases between. The CDR3, as DNA: TGTGCCAGCAGCTTGGTGGGTTCCCAAGAGACCCAGTACTTC. This codes for CASSLVGSQETQYF.

This clonotype was observed a few times. This chain connects TRBV28 to TRBJ2-1; perhaps TRBD2 as D (6 bases). CDR1 and CDR2 from the germline V gene are MDHEN and SYDVKM. The germline V and J ends were trimmed by 2 bases and 4 bases, with 21 bases remaining between them. This CDR3 is 18 amino acids long. The CDR3 sequence: CASSLGGRWLASYNEQFF. CDR3 nucleotides: TGTGCCAGCAGTTTAGGCGGTCGATGGCTAGCGAGTTACAATGAGCAGTTCTTC.

This clonotype was seen a handful of times. This chain connects TRBV5-1 to TRBJ1-1, with TRBD1 identical over 7 bases. The germline gives CDR1 SGHRS, CDR2 YFSETQ. This CDR3 is 15 amino acids long. The ends lost 3 bases at V and 2 bases at J; junction bases unmatched: 7. For the CDR3, the DNA is TGCGCCAGCAGCTGGCCTGACAGGGATAACACTGAAGCTTTCTTT. As protein: CASSWPDRDNTEAFF.

This clonotype was seen a handful of times. The chain is built from TRBV12-3 or TRBV12-4 and TRBJ2-1; 9 bases are shared with TRBD2. J gave up 5 bases and V 4 bases, and 6 bases lay outside the gene matches. The CDR3 consists of 15 residues. The chain's CDR3 is CASSSTSGGDNEQFF. CDR3 nucleotides: TGTGCCAGCAGTTCGACTAGCGGAGGGGACAATGAGCAGTTCTTC.

The chain carries TRBV3-1 and TRBJ1-6; no clear D. With 1 base removed from V and 7 bases from J, the gap between germline ends came to 8 bases. Germline CDR1 LGHDT, CDR2 YNNKEL (reference sequence). The CDR3 covers 14 residues. CDR3 bases: TGTGCCAGCAGCCAAGGGGCGGGGAATTCACCCCTCCACTTT. It codes for CASSQGAGNSPLHF. Together with reference TRBV3-1 and TRBJ1-6, the CDR3 gives the full variable domain: DTAVSQTPKYLVTQMGNDKSIKCEQNLGHDTMYWYKQDSKKFLKIMFSYNNKELIINETVPNRFSPKSPDKAHLNLHINSLELGDSAVYFCASSQGAGNSPLHFGNGTRLTVT.

The gene calls are TRBV5-1 and TRBJ2-3; 7 bases align to TRBD2. The CDR3 has 14 amino acids. CDR1 is SGHRS and CDR2 is YFSETQ in the germline V gene. V lost 3 bases and J lost 6; bases outside the gene matches: 7. DNA for the CDR3: TGCGCCAGCAGCTCCCCAGCGGGGTCGGATACGCAGTATTTT. Its translation: CASSSPAGSDTQYF.

The chain links TRBV27 to TRBJ2-7, with D possibly called TRBD1 or TRBD2 (5 bases each). This CDR3 comprises 14 residues. The germline V and J ends were trimmed by 2 bases and 4 bases, with 12 bases remaining between them. CDR1 MNHEY and CDR2 SMNVEV come from the germline V gene (reference sequence). CDR3 loop: CASSLVGERYEQYF. The CDR3 DNA reads as TGTGCCAGCAGTTTAGTGGGGGAGCGTTACGAGCAGTACTTC.

This clonotype has more than one count but fewer than ten. The rearrangement links TRBV11-2 to TRBJ2-2; 12 bases fit TRBD2. This CDR3 region has 18 residues. Germline V gives CDR1 SGHAT, CDR2 FQNNGV. V trimming: 4 bases; J trimming: 2 bases; junction bases outside the gene matches: 8. CDR3 in DNA: TGTGCCAGCAGCTCCCGGCCCGGACTAGCGGGAAACACCGGGGAGCTGTTTTTT. Protein product: CASSSRPGLAGNTGELFF.

This chain uses TRBV5-1 with TRBJ2-5, with D perhaps TRBD1 or TRBD2 (5 bases each). The V end lost 0 bases, the J end lost 0 bases, and 9 bases lay between the germline ends. The CDR3 length is 15 residues. Germline CDR1 is SGHRS and CDR2 is YFSETQ. CDR3 in DNA: TGCGCCAGCAGCTTGGCCTGGGGGAACCAAGAGACCCAGTACTTC. Translating gives CASSLAWGNQETQYF.

The table lists this clonotype with a few counts. The genes are TRBV7-9 and TRBJ2-7, with a weak D call TRBD2 (5 bases). Trimming left V 5 bases short and J 3 bases short, with 14 bases between. The germline V gene encodes CDR1 SEHNR and CDR2 FQNEAQ (reference sequence). CDR3 length: 14 amino acids. The CDR3 region is CASSPEERYYEQYF. The CDR3 nucleotides read TGTGCCAGCAGCCCAGAGGAGCGGTACTACGAGCAGTACTTC.

This clonotype was seen many times. The V gene is TRBV10-1, the J gene TRBJ2-3; a weak D match, TRBD2 (5 bases). The CDR3 consists of 15 residues. V lost 2 bases, J lost 3 bases, and 12 bases lay in between. The germline V gene has CDR1 WNHNN and CDR2 SYGVQD (reference sequence). CDR3 coding DNA: TGCGCCAGCAGTGAGAAGAGCGGCCAAACAGATACGCAGTATTTT. Its protein is CASSEKSGQTDTQYF.

The chain is built from TRBV29-1 and TRBJ2-1, with D possibly TRBD2 on 5 matching bases. The CDR3 covers 12 residues. V was clipped by 8 bases and J by 9 bases, with 17 bases between them. Germline CDR1 is SQVTM and CDR2 is ANQGSEA. This chain's CDR3 is CSTSGVVSEQFF. The CDR3 DNA follows: TGCAGCACCTCCGGGGTGGTCTCTGAGCAGTTCTTC.

This clonotype was seen a few times. The genes are TRBV20-1 and TRBJ2-7, with D perhaps given as TRBD1 or TRBD2 (6 bases each). Germline V gives CDR1 DFQATT, CDR2 SNEGSKA (reference sequence). The ends were cut back, 5 bases at V and 3 bases at J, with 17 bases in the middle. The CDR3 is 14 amino acids. CDR3 coding DNA: TGCAGTGCTGCGTCCAGGGGACTCGGCTACGAGCAGTACTTC. This gives the protein CSAASRGLGYEQYF.

Only a few counts were recorded for this clonotype. The genes are TRBV27 and TRBJ2-3; 12 nucleotides line up with TRBD2. Germline assignment: CDR1 MNHEY and CDR2 SMNVEV (reference sequence). The V gene end was trimmed by 2 bases and the J gene end by 6 bases; junction bases not matched to a gene: 3. The CDR3 runs 15 residues. CDR3 residues: CASSLTSGGRDTQYF. CDR3 nucleotide sequence: TGTGCCAGCAGTTTAACTAGCGGGGGGAGGGATACGCAGTATTTT.

This clonotype has more than one count but fewer than ten. The J gene is TRBJ2-5, the V gene TRBV12-3 or TRBV12-4; 12 bases align to TRBD2. With V trimmed by 5 bases and J by 5 bases, 6 bases remained unmatched. The CDR3 runs to 15 residues. CDR3: CASSPLAGGVETQYF. The CDR3 region has the DNA TGTGCCAGCAGTCCACTAGCGGGGGGTGTGGAGACCCAGTACTTC.

This clonotype came up a few times. The rearrangement links TRBV20-1 to TRBJ2-7; 10 bases align to TRBD2. The CDR3 is 14 residues long. The ends lost 2 bases at V and 2 bases at J; junction bases unmatched: 3. Germline values: CDR1 DFQATT, CDR2 SNEGSKA (reference sequence). The CDR3 sequence: CSARRSGRPYEQYF. The CDR3 coding sequence is TGCAGTGCTAGACGTAGCGGGAGGCCCTACGAGCAGTACTTC.

This clonotype was detected a few times. This chain uses TRBV9 with TRBJ2-1; D possibly corresponds to TRBD2 (5 bases). The CDR3 spans 17 residues. The V and J ends lost 4 bases and 3 bases respectively, with 20 bases between them. CDR1 SGDLS and CDR2 YYNGEE come from the germline V gene. The CDR3 coding sequence is TGTGCCAGCAGCCTTGCCCCAGGACTCACGTTCTACAATGAGCAGTTCTTC. Its translation is CASSLAPGLTFYNEQFF.

This clonotype has a handful of counts. CDR3 sequence: CASSGTGAQETQYF. DNA of the CDR3: TGTGCCAGCAGTGGTACGGGGGCGCAGGAGACCCAGTACTTC. This chain connects TRBV6-1 to TRBJ2-5, with D perhaps assigned TRBD1 or TRBD2 (6 bases each). The CDR3 is 14 amino acids. Trimming shortened V by 4 bases and J by 5 bases, and 14 bases separated the two germline ends. The V gene's germline CDR1 is MNHNS and CDR2 SASEGT.

The J gene is TRBJ2-2, the V gene TRBV5-1; D gene unclear. The V and J ends lost 0 bases and 1 base respectively, with 7 bases between them. Per the germline V gene, CDR1 is SGHRS and CDR2 is YFSETQ. The CDR3 runs to 15 residues. CDR3 coding DNA: TGCGCCAGCAGCTTGGACCCGGGGAACACCGGGGAGCTGTTTTTT. Amino acid sequence: CASSLDPGNTGELFF.

This clonotype was observed at least ten times. The chain joins TRBV9 to TRBJ2-7; the match to TRBD1 covers 11 bases. This CDR3 region has 14 residues. After removal of 7 bases from V and 6 bases from J, the junction contained 9 bases not matched to a gene. Per germline, CDR1 SGDLS and CDR2 YYNGEE. The DNA of the CDR3 is TGTGCCAGCGGAAGGACAGGGGGCTTTGGCGAGCAGTACTTC. It translates to CASGRTGGFGEQYF.

The V gene is TRBV7-8, the J gene TRBJ2-1; 9 bases are a match to TRBD1. The CDR3 length is 13 residues. J was trimmed by 5 bases and V by 4 bases; bases with no gene match: 0. Germline values: CDR1 SGHVS, CDR2 FQNEAQ. The CDR3 protein is CASSWDRDNEQFF. The CDR3, as DNA: TGTGCCAGCAGCTGGGACAGGGACAATGAGCAGTTCTTC.

The rearrangement joins TRBV6-1 to TRBJ1-1; the D is unclear. Germline assignment: CDR1 MNHNS and CDR2 SASEGT. V was pared by 3 bases and J by 0 bases, with 5 bases between. CDR3 length equals 13 residues. CDR3 nucleotide sequence: TGTGCCAGCAGTGATAGTTTGAACACTGAAGCTTTCTTT. Protein product: CASSDSLNTEAFF.

This clonotype was detected only a few times. The gene calls are TRBV10-3 and TRBJ2-7; D is unresolved. V lost 3 bases and J 2 bases, leaving 5 bases between the germline ends. The length of the CDR3 is 12 residues. Per the germline V gene, CDR1 is ENHRY and CDR2 is SYGVKD. The CDR3 spells CAISDGPYEQYF. The CDR3 DNA follows: TGTGCCATCAGTGACGGCCCCTACGAGCAGTACTTC.

In nucleotides, the CDR3 is TGCGCCAGCAGTCCGGCTGGCTCGACTAACTATGGCTACACCTTC. Its translation is CASSPAGSTNYGYTF. The rearrangement uses TRBV5-1 and TRBJ1-2; D is unclear. CDR1 and CDR2 from the germline V gene are SGHRS and YFSETQ. Trimming cost V 5 bases and J 0 bases, with 14 bases left between them. The CDR3 runs 15 residues.

V and J are TRBV5-4 and TRBJ2-7; 8 nucleotides match TRBD2. The CDR3 contains 16 residues. Unmatched junction bases numbered 5, after V lost 0 bases and J lost 0 bases. CDR1 is SGHNT, CDR2 YYREEE, per germline (reference sequence). CDR3 protein: CASSLGSGRSSYEQYF. In DNA form, the CDR3 reads TGTGCCAGCAGCTTGGGAAGCGGGAGAAGCTCCTACGAGCAGTACTTC.

Only a few counts were recorded for this clonotype. This chain connects TRBV5-1 to TRBJ2-2; D may be TRBD2 (5 bases). The V gene's germline CDR1 is SGHRS and CDR2 YFSETQ. The ends were cut back, 2 bases at V and 7 bases at J, with 12 bases in the middle. CDR3 length: 14 residues. CDR3 residues: CASSFFLGVGELFF. The CDR3 region has the DNA TGCGCCAGCAGCTTTTTCTTGGGAGTCGGGGAGCTGTTTTTT.

The CDR3 DNA reads TGCGCCAGCAGCCAAGAGAGAACCGGGGAGCTGTTTTTT. Translation: CASSQERTGELFF. This chain joins TRBV4-3 and TRBJ2-2; D ambiguous. This CDR3 has 13 residues. Germline CDR1 reads LGHNA; CDR2 reads YSLEER. Trimming cost V 0 bases and J 5 bases, with 4 bases left between them.